This entry lists 4 T cell receptor beta chains sequenced from one sample in a study of T cells in Graves' hyperthyroidism and ophthalmopathy. TCR beta CDR3 sequences were amplified from RNA transcripts. The TCR CDR3 was amplified in a first-round RT-PCR using the HTBI primer set. TCRdb processed the multiplex PCR reads anew with MiXCR; each CDR3 protein has one entry. The sample has just over 550,000 distinct CDR3 sequences, under 60% seen once; the top ten hold roughly 8.2%. Sequencing was done on a sample of peripheral blood or thyroid tissue (not recorded which). The receptor set was obtained from a woman under 30 with Graves' hyperthyroidism.

This clonotype was recorded at least ten times. The chain joins TRBV19 to TRBJ2-7; possible D gene TRBD2, 5 bases. V lost 6 bases and J 7 bases, leaving 10 bases between the germline ends. The CDR3 has 11 residues. The germline CDR1 and CDR2 sequences are LNHDA and SQIVND (reference sequence). The DNA for the CDR3 is TGTGCCAGTAGCGAAGGGAGTGAGCAGTACTTC. It specifies CASSEGSEQYF.

Regarding this clonotype: The junction and the germline gene differ at one end; a read error may be behind it. J is TRBJ1-5 and V is TRBV15; no firm D call. CDR1 is LNHNV and CDR2 is YYDKDF in the germline V gene (reference sequence). This CDR3 is built from 16 residues. CDR3 region: CATSRARARSSQPQHF. The CDR3 DNA reads TGCGCCACCAGCAGAGCCCGGGCGAGAAGCAGTCAGCCCCAGCATTTT.

This clonotype was seen a few times. The J gene is TRBJ2-2, the V gene TRBV9; D call uncertain. The CDR3 runs 13 residues. V was clipped by 4 bases and J by 4 bases, with 8 bases between them. Looked up from germline, CDR1 is SGDLS and CDR2 is YYNGEE. The CDR3 loop reads CASSLLSTGELFF. CDR3 coding DNA: TGTGCCAGCAGCTTGCTCAGCACCGGGGAGCTGTTTTTT.

For this clonotype: A much larger clone differs by one base, so this may be a read error. Because it lacks the conserved phenylalanine or tryptophan at the end, this CDR3 is likely a read error. V and J are TRBV2 and TRBJ1-3; possibly TRBD1 for D (5 bases). The germline V gene has CDR1 SNHLY and CDR2 FYNNEI. V was cut by 9 bases and J by 0 bases, with 15 bases left in between. There are 15 residues in the CDR3. The DNA of the CDR3 is TGTGCCAGAGCCCGAACAGGCCGCTCTGGAAACACCATATATCTT. Protein product: CARARTGRSGNTIYL.